This T cell receptor (beta chain) stems from a study of blood T cell repertoires in COVID-19. Study overall: The United States, Italy and Spain provided the acute and convalescent COVID-19 samples.

In the authors' workflow: From reference gene primer amplification, estimates of nucleated cell counts were derived. Repertoires were generated with immunoSEQ multiplex PCR, while TCRdb's copy carries only in-frame clones and drops some. V and J calls and clone size follow that table, whereas D and trimming were derived from the DNA. The sample holds 95,000 to 150,000 clones, around three quarters seen once. The CDR3 runs 13 residues. Trimming cost V 5 bases and J 1 base, with 9 bases left between them. CDR1 and CDR2 (germline): GTSNPN, SVGIG (reference sequence). The chain recombines TRBV30 with TRBJ1-5, with a possible D match to TRBD1 (5 bases). The sequenced sample consisted of peripheral blood. The source of this sequence is a man aged 35 to 55 with active or convalescent COVID-19. The CDR3 sequence is CAWQGSSNQPQHF. Here the CDR3 DNA reads TGTGCCTGGCAGGGCTCGAGCAATCAGCCCCAGCATTTT.